The following is a T cell receptor (beta chain) sequence with its context. No antigen is known for it. RNA was isolated and reverse transcribed to cDNA, the sequencing template. Libraries were prepared by immunoSEQ multiplex PCR; TCRdb keeps only in-frame clonotypes and omits some of them. The table has roughly 100,000 clones, more than 55% seen once. The data were taken from a study of CD8+ T cells in alopecia areata. Study conclusions and caveats: Scalp clonality, together with expanded CD8+ clones among the top 100, fell significantly with tofacitinib.

Germline V gene data show CDR1 as PRHDT and CDR2 as FYEKMQ (reference sequence). V lost 5 bases and J lost 5; bases outside the gene matches: 8. The CDR3 runs 14 residues. Indicated treatment: oral pan-JAK inhibitor, 5-10 mg twice daily. The chain uses TRBV13 and TRBJ2-7; 8 bases are shared with TRBD1. This sequence originates from a human donor with alopecia areata. The source was CD8+ T cells sorted from blood, collected at week 4, from a patient treated with tofacitinib. The CDR3 DNA sequence: TGTGCCAGCAGCGACCGACAGGGGATCCACGAGCAGTACTTC. Encoded protein: CASSDRQGIHEQYF.